Each of the 14 T cell receptor beta chains below was sequenced from the same sample in a study of cytomegalovirus exposure and HLA in healthy donors. PCR used 60 Vbeta primers and 13 Jbeta primers. Profiling relied on immunoSEQ multiplex PCR, and the TCRdb table lists in-frame clones only, not all of them. The sample has about 120,000 clones; over 75% are singletons. Sequences were obtained from PBMCs. These receptors all come from a young woman in good health and CMV-seronegative.

The chain carries TRBV5-8 and TRBJ1-2; D is possibly TRBD1 (6 bases). The CDR3 runs 15 residues. V gave up 3 bases and J gave up 8 bases, with 20 bases separating them. The germline CDR1 and CDR2 sequences are SGHTS and YDEGEE. The chain's CDR3 is CASSWGGRITGGYTF. CDR3 in DNA: TGTGCCAGCAGCTGGGGGGGGCGGATCACGGGAGGCTACACCTTC.

The V gene is TRBV9, the J gene TRBJ1-4; 12 bases fit TRBD1. The CDR3 extends over 17 amino acids. Unmatched junction bases numbered 4, after V lost 3 bases and J lost 1 base. Germline CDR1 and CDR2: SGDLS and YYNGEE. In nucleotides, the CDR3 is TGTGCCAGCAGCGCCGGGACAGGGGGCCGAACTAATGAAAAACTGTTTTTT. It yields the protein CASSAGTGGRTNEKLFF.

The genes are TRBV6-6 and TRBJ2-7; D gene ambiguous. Germline CDR1 MNHNY, CDR2 SVGAGI (reference sequence). The length of the CDR3 is 11 residues. V gave up 8 bases and J gave up 6 bases, with 11 bases separating them. The chain's CDR3 is CASGQTSEQYF. The CDR3, as DNA: TGTGCCAGCGGGCAAACCAGCGAGCAGTACTTC.

J is TRBJ2-2 and V is TRBV29-1; D possibly corresponds to TRBD1 (5 bases). The CDR3 is 13 residues long. V gave up 6 bases and J gave up 1 base, with 9 bases separating them. The germline gives CDR1 SQVTM, CDR2 ANQGSEA. CDR3 in amino acids: CSVHGQNTGELFF. In nucleotides, the CDR3 is TGCAGCGTGCACGGACAGAACACCGGGGAGCTGTTTTTT.

J is TRBJ1-2 and V is TRBV19, with D tentatively TRBD1 (5 bases). Deletions cut 3 bases from V and 8 bases from J, with 19 bases between. Germline CDR1 LNHDA, CDR2 SQIVND (reference sequence). The CDR3 is 15 residues long. In DNA, the CDR3 is TGTGCCAGTAGTATCTCAAGCGGGGACCCGTCAGGCTACACCTTC. Protein: CASSISSGDPSGYTF. Drawing the rest from reference TRBV19 and TRBJ1-2, the complete variable domain is DGGITQSPKYLFRKEGQNVTLSCEQNLNHDAMYWYRQDPGQGLRLIYYSQIVNDFQKGDIAEGYSVSREKKESFPLTVTSAQKNPTAFYLCASSISSGDPSGYTFGSGTRLTVV.

The V call is TRBV27, the J call TRBJ2-7, with TRBD2 as a possible D gene (5 bases). V gave up 8 bases and J gave up 7 bases, with 21 bases separating them. This CDR3 has 14 amino acids. CDR1 and CDR2 (germline): MNHEY, SMNVEV (reference sequence). DNA of the CDR3: TGTGCCAGCTCACCGGGGTTAGCTACATGGGAGCAGTACTTC. Encoded protein: CASSPGLATWEQYF.

J is TRBJ2-6 and V is TRBV19; D not certain. Between the trimmed V and J ends, which lost 6 bases and 0 bases, there was a span of 9 bases. This CDR3 spans 15 amino acids. The germline gives CDR1 LNHDA, CDR2 SQIVND (reference sequence). CDR3 nucleotide sequence: TGTGCCAGTAGGGGTGCGGACTCTGGGGCCAACGTCCTGACTTTC. Encoded protein: CASRGADSGANVLTF.

J is TRBJ2-2 and V is TRBV10-1, with 11 positions matching TRBD2. Germline V gene data show CDR1 as WNHNN and CDR2 as SYGVQD (reference sequence). V was clipped by 0 bases and J by 7 bases; unmatched bases: 7. The CDR3 length is 17 residues. This CDR3 reads CASSESLLAGGGGELFF. The CDR3 nucleotides read TGCGCCAGCAGTGAGTCGCTCCTAGCGGGAGGAGGCGGGGAGCTGTTTTTT.

This clone has a handful of counts. The gene calls are TRBV6-1 and TRBJ2-1, with D possibly TRBD1 on 5 matching bases. The CDR3 is made up of 13 amino acids. Germline V gene data show CDR1 as MNHNS and CDR2 as SASEGT. V lost 5 bases to trimming and J lost 9 bases, with 14 bases between them. DNA for the CDR3: TGTGCCAGCAGTCCTAGGGGCGAGGCTGAGCAGTTCTTC. Translation: CASSPRGEAEQFF.

The chain combines TRBV5-1 with TRBJ2-5; D is unresolved. Per germline, CDR1 SGHRS and CDR2 YFSETQ. The CDR3 loop spans 14 amino acids. Deletions cut 0 bases from V and 2 bases from J, with 8 bases between. Here the CDR3 reads CASSLGEPQETQYF. The CDR3 nucleotides are TGCGCCAGCAGCTTGGGCGAGCCACAAGAGACCCAGTACTTC.

This clone has a handful of counts. The rearrangement links TRBV4-3 to TRBJ1-2, with 7 bases identical to TRBD1. Germline assignment: CDR1 LGHNA and CDR2 YSLEER. V gave up 2 bases and J gave up 6 bases; unmatched junction bases: 6. There are 14 residues in the CDR3. Here the CDR3 DNA reads TGCGCCAGCAGCCAAAACAACAGGGGCGATGGCTACACCTTC. Protein product: CASSQNNRGDGYTF.

The chain employs TRBV27 and TRBJ1-5; 8 nucleotides align to TRBD1. Trimming removed 5 bases from V and 6 bases from J; junction bases left unmatched: 6. Germline V CDR1 and CDR2: MNHEY, SMNVEV (reference sequence). The CDR3 covers 14 residues. Here the CDR3 reads CASSIGQGRQPQHF. CDR3 bases: TGTGCCAGCAGTATCGGACAGGGACGTCAGCCCCAGCATTTT.

The genes are TRBV7-2 and TRBJ1-5, with 7 bases aligning to TRBD1. Germline V gives CDR1 SGHTA, CDR2 FQGNSA. V trimming: 2 bases; J trimming: 4 bases; junction bases outside the gene matches: 5. This CDR3 has 15 residues. The CDR3 here is CASSLFGTENQPQHF. The CDR3 coding sequence is TGTGCCAGCAGCTTATTTGGGACAGAGAATCAGCCCCAGCATTTT.

The gene calls are TRBV5-1 and TRBJ1-2, with D possibly matching TRBD1 (6 bases). The germline CDR1 and CDR2 sequences are SGHRS and YFSETQ. The CDR3 has 14 residues. V shed 0 bases and J shed 4 bases, with 10 bases lying between them. The CDR3 region is CASSLDRATYGYTF. The CDR3 DNA follows: TGCGCCAGCAGCTTGGACAGGGCCACCTATGGCTACACCTTC.